The 23 T cell receptor beta chains below come from one sample, sequenced in a study of tumor-infiltrating lymphocytes in primary liver carcinoma. The roughly 20-34 mg bulk tissue piece was not sorted before simultaneous RNA and DNA extraction. The investigators made TCR beta cDNA from roughly 0.45 ug total RNA, using a constant-region primer. A slightly modified ARM-PCR protocol with three nested multiplex PCR rounds produced these TCR beta libraries. Two initial PCR rounds of around 10 cycles each paired TRBV1-TRBV30 forward primers with a C-beta reverse primer. MiXCR was run by TCRdb on the multiplex PCR reads, yielding one entry per CDR3 protein. The data hold roughly 100,000 distinct CDR3 sequences, with around 84% observed a single time. Sequences were obtained from liver tumor tissue from sampling region 3. Subset: tumor region T3, left-lateral pole. The origin of the receptors is a man aged 40-49 years with primary liver carcinoma and hepatitis B virus infection.

This clonotype was detected ten times or more. V and J are TRBV6-1 and TRBJ1-4; D remains ambiguous. The germline gives CDR1 MNHNS, CDR2 SASEGT. The CDR3 consists of 14 residues. Trimming left V 5 bases short and J 2 bases short, with 9 bases between. Here the CDR3 reads CASSIMDTNEKLFF. The DNA for the CDR3 is TGTGCCAGCAGTATAATGGACACTAATGAAAAACTGTTTTTT.

With regard to this clonotype: A read error may be the cause here, since a much bigger clone is one base away. The chain combines TRBV2 with TRBJ2-3; D not certain. V dropped 4 bases and J dropped 5 bases, with 7 bases sitting between them. Germline loops: CDR1 SNHLY, CDR2 FYNNEI. CDR3 length: 12 residues. The CDR3 DNA reads TGTGCCAGCAGTGTACCTCAAGATACGCAGTATTTT. Its protein is CASSVPQDTQYF.

Comments on this clonotype: This may stem from a read error, because a much larger clone lies one nucleotide away. The CDR3 sequence: CASRGLYNGQFF. The CDR3 region has the DNA TGTGCCAGCAGAGGCCTTTACAATGGGCAGTTCTTC. The rearrangement links TRBV28 to TRBJ2-1; D remains unclear. In germline, CDR1 is MDHEN, CDR2 SYDVKM. This CDR3 contains 12 residues.

As regards this clonotype: It may be a read error: a sequence one base away is much more abundant. This rearrangement joins TRBV2 to TRBJ2-1, with 7 bases matching TRBD2. Per the germline V gene, CDR1 is SNHLY and CDR2 is FYNNEI. This CDR3 has 14 residues. V lost 4 bases to trimming and J lost 9 bases; unmatched junction nucleotides: 9. CDR3 in amino acids: CASSGGGIGSEQFF. In nucleotides, the CDR3 is TGTGCCAGCAGTGGCGGGGGAATTGGGAGTGAGCAGTTCTTC.

Turning to this clonotype: A clone one base away is much larger, so this may be a read error. The J gene is TRBJ2-2, the V gene TRBV6-4; D is uncertain. The CDR3 is made up of 15 amino acids. Germline CDR1 and CDR2: MRHNA and SNTAGT. Written as DNA, the CDR3 is TGTGCCAACAGTGAGGACGAGTCGAACACCGGGGAGCTGTTTTTT. It specifies CANSEDESNTGELFF.

This clonotype appeared a few times. A single base separates this from a much larger clone, so it may be a read error. V usage is TRBV5-1 and J usage is TRBJ2-7; D is possibly TRBD1 or TRBD2 (6 bases each). Germline V CDR1 and CDR2: SGHRS, YFSETQ. The CDR3 is made up of 13 amino acids. CDR3 DNA: TGCGCCAGCAGCTTGCAGGGGACTTACGGGCAGTACTTC. Protein: CASSLQGTYGQYF.

With regard to this clonotype: An end of the junction does not agree with germline; a read error may underlie this. This sequence joins TRBV6-1 and TRBJ1-1, with no clear D. Looked up from germline, CDR1 is MNHNS and CDR2 is SASEGT. The CDR3 covers 12 residues. The CDR3 sequence is CASSEARSQALF. The CDR3 DNA reads as TGTGCCAGTAGTGAAGCGCGAAGTCAAGCTTTATTT.

A few counts support this clonotype. The junction departs from the called germline gene at one end, perhaps through a read error. The chain employs TRBV7-8 and TRBJ2-1; 15 nucleotides match TRBD2. The CDR3 runs to 20 residues. Germline V gene sequence: CDR1 SGHVS, CDR2 FQNEAQ. The CDR3 loop is CVSSSRGSGLAGGAYNEQFF. CDR3 DNA sequence: TGTGTCAGCAGCTCCCGAGGGTCTGGACTAGCGGGGGGGGCTTACAATGAGCAGTTCTTC.

V is TRBV7-2 and J is TRBJ2-1, with 11 bases aligning to TRBD1. The germline gives CDR1 SGHTA, CDR2 FQGNSA. The CDR3 contains 14 residues. V was pared by 8 bases and J by 9 bases, with 9 bases of the junction left unmatched. CDR3 amino acids: CASLRDRGMGEQFF. For the CDR3, the DNA is TGTGCCAGCCTCCGGGACAGGGGGATGGGTGAGCAGTTCTTC.

The V call is TRBV5-1, the J call TRBJ2-4; TRBD1 might be the D (6 bases). CDR3 size: 15 residues. CDR1 is SGHRS, CDR2 YFSETQ, per germline. Trimming took off 4 bases at V and 0 bases at J, with 11 bases between the two ends. The CDR3, as DNA: TGCGCCAGCAGCGTAACAGGGATAGCCAAAAACATTCAGTACTTC. Its protein product is CASSVTGIAKNIQYF.

With regard to this clonotype: One end of the junction does not line up with germline, which may come from a read error. The chain joins TRBV4-1 to TRBJ2-1; the D is unclear. The CDR3 extends over 18 amino acids. The germline CDR1 and CDR2 sequences are MGHRA and YSYEKL. The chain's CDR3 is CASSQDSQRGPTYIEQFF. CDR3 bases: TGCGCCAGCAGCCAAGATTCCCAACGAGGTCCCACCTACATTGAGCAGTTCTTC.

A word on this clonotype: One junction end does not reproduce the germline sequence, and a read error may be involved. The gene calls are TRBV4-2 and TRBJ2-1, with a weak D call TRBD2 (6 bases). Per germline, CDR1 LGHNA and CDR2 YNFKEQ. There are 16 residues in the CDR3. In DNA form, the CDR3 reads TGTGCCAGCAACCAAGATTGGGGGAGGACCTACAATGAGCAGTTCTTC. Amino acid sequence: CASNQDWGRTYNEQFF.

The gene calls are TRBV11-1 and TRBJ1-6; D unclear. Germline loops: CDR1 SGHAT, CDR2 FQDESV (reference sequence). Trimming removed 8 bases from V and 9 bases from J, with 14 bases in between. The CDR3 loop spans 13 amino acids. The CDR3 nucleotides read TGTGCCAGCGGCCAGACACTGCTTTCACCCCTCCACTTT. Translated: CASGQTLLSPLHF.

There are a few counts of this clonotype. This CDR3 fails to terminate in the conserved phenylalanine or tryptophan, so it likely reflects a read error. The V and J genes are TRBV6-5 and TRBJ1-2; D ambiguous. The CDR3 spans 15 residues. Trimming removed 0 bases at V and 4 bases at J, with 12 bases between. CDR1 is MNHEY, CDR2 SVGAGI, per germline. This chain's CDR3 is CASSYSLRGTYGYTI. As DNA, the CDR3 is TGTGCCAGCAGTTACTCGCTACGGGGAACCTATGGCTACACCATC.

Turning to this clonotype: At one end, the junction sequence differs from germline, possibly due to a read error. The chain links TRBV4-2 to TRBJ2-6; D perhaps matches TRBD2 (6 bases). Looked up from germline, CDR1 is LGHNA and CDR2 is YNFKEQ. The CDR3 has 16 amino acids. This chain's CDR3 is CASSQKGDSGANVLTF. The CDR3 DNA follows: TGTGCCAGCAGCCAAAAAGGGGACTCTGGGGCCAATGTCCTGACTTTC.

On this clonotype: Lacking the conserved final phenylalanine or tryptophan, this CDR3 likely reflects a read error. The chain carries TRBV10-3 and TRBJ1-5; 7 positions match TRBD2. With the DNA end fitting TRBJ2-3 better, the J assignment may be wrong. Germline-derived CDR1 and CDR2 are ENHRY and SYGVKD. This CDR3 region has 14 residues. The CDR3: CDISERGANQPQYY. DNA for the CDR3: TGTGACATCAGTGAGCGGGGAGCGAATCAGCCCCAGTATTAT.

Regarding this clonotype: An end of the junction differs from the germline gene, which may be a read error. V is TRBV10-3 and J is TRBJ2-1; weak D call: TRBD2 (6 bases). This CDR3 is 16 amino acids long. Germline-derived CDR1 and CDR2 are ENHRY and SYGVKD. This CDR3 reads CAISPGVAGNYNEQFF. DNA for the CDR3: TGTGCCATCAGTCCGGGAGTTGCGGGGAACTACAATGAGCAATTCTTC.

Comment on this clonotype: At one boundary the junction diverges from the germline segment, which might be a read error. V is TRBV29-1 and J is TRBJ2-1; 9 nucleotides match TRBD1. Germline V gene lookup returns CDR1 SQVTM and CDR2 ANQGSEA. This CDR3 is 16 amino acids long. The CDR3, as DNA: TGCAGCGACCTCCCGGGACAGGGAAGCTCATACATTGAGCAGTTCTTC. This sequence encodes CSDLPGQGSSYIEQFF.

As to this clonotype: The conserved phenylalanine or tryptophan is not found at the CDR3 terminus, so this likely reflects a read error. This sequence joins TRBV28 and TRBJ2-7, with 9 bases that match TRBD2. Germline V lookup: CDR1 MDHEN, CDR2 SYDVKM. The CDR3 contains 14 residues. The CDR3: CASQATSGRREQYI. CDR3 nucleotides: TGCGCCAGTCAGGCTACGAGCGGGAGGCGGGAGCAGTACATC.

On this clonotype: A read error may produce the germline difference seen at one junction end. This rearrangement joins TRBV12-3 or TRBV12-4 to TRBJ2-5; possibly TRBD2 for D (5 bases). This CDR3 has 13 residues. CDR3 sequence: CASSLIVGETLYF. In nucleotides, the CDR3 is TGCGCCAGCAGTTTAATAGTGGGAGAGACCCTGTACTTC.

This clonotype qualifies as medium-sized (0.01 to 0.1%). The chain has TRBV4-2 and TRBJ2-7; D unclear. V dropped 0 bases and J dropped 5 bases, with 5 bases sitting between them. There are 12 residues in the CDR3. The germline CDR1 and CDR2 sequences are LGHNA and YNFKEQ. CDR3 in amino acids: CASSQEAHEQYF. The CDR3 DNA sequence: TGTGCCAGCAGCCAAGAGGCCCACGAGCAGTACTTC.

A note on this clonotype: Its ends do not fully match the called genes, so a read error is possible. The chain joins TRBV6-1 to TRBJ2-7; 9 bases agree with TRBD2. Germline V gene sequence: CDR1 MNHNS, CDR2 SASEGT. The CDR3 spans 15 residues. The CDR3 sequence: CASSGKPAGGYEQYF. The CDR3 DNA reads TGTGCCAGCAGTGGCAAACCAGCGGGAGGCTACGAGCAGTACTTT.

As concerns this clonotype: The junction shows a germline mismatch at one end, possibly a read error. The chain combines TRBV10-1 with TRBJ2-1; D call uncertain. Germline CDR1 reads WNHNN; CDR2 reads SYGVQD (reference sequence). The CDR3 extends over 12 amino acids. The CDR3 loop reads CANSDRLGEQFF. The CDR3 region has the DNA TGCGCCAACAGTGATCGATTGGGCGAGCAGTTCTTC.